These T cell receptor beta chains were read from a single sample in a study of CD8 T cells in ankylosing spondylitis. TCRdb re-called the 5' RACE reads through MiXCR, storing one row per CDR3 protein. Of 150,000 to 200,000 distinct CDR3 sequences listed, approximately 12% are singletons. The source material was blood, either unsorted or a sorted T cell fraction (not recorded which). The receptor source for this set is a female donor with ankylosing spondylitis or in good health (not recorded which). Both conserved end residues are part of each CDR3. D genes are given only for firm matches. Clone size, where shown, is once, few, many, or a class for clones that have expanded.

TRBJ1-2,TRBV7-3,-,-,CASSLGSGPLGGYTF,TGTGCCAGCAGCTTAGGGTCGGGACCTTTGGGGGGCTACACCTTC
TRBJ1-3,TRBV4-3,many,-,CASSQDLLSGNTIYF,TGCGCCAGCAGCCAAGATCTGCTATCTGGAAACACCATATATTTT
TRBJ1-5,TRBV20-1,many,TRBD1,CSAAPSTGTAFNQPQHF,TGCAGTGCCGCACCATCTACTGGGACAGCTTTCAATCAGCCCCAGCATTTT
TRBJ1-6,TRBV19,few,-,CASRSVVWSPLHF,TGTGCCAGTAGGTCGGTGGTTTGGTCGCCCCTCCACTTT
TRBJ2-1,TRBV29-1,many,TRBD1,CSGGQDAYNEQFF,TGCAGCGGAGGACAGGACGCCTACAATGAGCAGTTCTTC
TRBJ1-5,TRBV20-1,many,-,CSAQTENQPQHF,TGCAGTGCTCAGACAGAAAATCAGCCCCAGCATTTT
TRBJ1-2,TRBV12-3/TRBV12-4,-,-,CASSQRTANDYTF,TGTGCCAGCAGTCAAAGGACTGCCAATGACTACACCTTC
TRBJ2-3,TRBV20-1,many,-,CSARDLARTDTQYF,TGCAGTGCTAGAGATCTAGCGCGGACAGATACGCAGTATTTT
TRBJ2-7,TRBV20-1,few,TRBD2,CSATGLAGYEQYF,TGCAGTGCCACGGGACTAGCGGGCTACGAGCAGTACTTC
TRBJ1-5,TRBV24-1,many,TRBD1,CATSDRQGPSNQPQHF,TGTGCCACCAGTGATCGACAGGGGCCCAGCAATCAGCCCCAGCATTTT
TRBJ2-3,TRBV10-3,few,-,CAISESWTKYTDTQYF,TGTGCCATCAGTGAGTCTTGGACAAAGTACACAGATACGCAGTATTTT
TRBJ2-1,TRBV3-1,many,-,CASSLLVNEQFF,TGTGCCAGCAGCCTCCTGGTCAATGAGCAGTTCTTC
TRBJ2-7,TRBV28,-,-,CASSLSGWSDEQYF,TGTGCCAGCAGTTTGTCGGGGTGGAGCGACGAGCAGTACTTC
TRBJ1-1,TRBV7-9,many,-,CASSFPRDSTPGTEAFF,TGTGCCAGCAGCTTTCCCAGGGATAGCACCCCAGGGACTGAAGCTTTCTTT
TRBJ2-7,TRBV11-2,many,-,CASSRTQWSYEQYF,TGTGCCAGCAGTCGTACACAGTGGTCCTACGAGCAGTACTTC
TRBJ2-7,TRBV12-3/TRBV12-4,many,-,CASSFLGTYEQYF,TGTGCCAGCAGTTTCCTGGGCACCTACGAGCAGTACTTC
TRBJ1-1,TRBV5-1,-,-,CASSLGPGINTEAFF,TGCGCCAGCAGCTTGGGTCCAGGGATCAACACTGAAGCTTTCTTT
TRBJ1-1,TRBV24-1,many,TRBD1,CATSRDSFSEAFF,TGTGCCACCAGTCGGGACAGCTTTTCTGAAGCTTTCTTT
TRBJ2-1,TRBV12-3/TRBV12-4,-,-,CASIQPGYNEQFF,TGTGCCAGCATTCAACCGGGCTACAATGAGCAGTTCTTC
TRBJ2-1,TRBV12-3/TRBV12-4,-,TRBD2,CASSSGTSGALREQFF,TGTGCCAGCAGTTCCGGGACTAGCGGGGCTTTACGTGAGCAGTTCTTC
TRBJ2-7,TRBV28,many,-,CASSSHTPEAQQYF,TGTGCCAGCAGTTCTCACACTCCGGAGGCGCAGCAGTACTTC
TRBJ2-7,TRBV2,many,-,CASAHYEQYF,TGTGCCAGCGCTCACTACGAGCAGTACTTC
TRBJ2-5,TRBV30,few,-,CAWNTGSGETQYF,TGTGCCTGGAATACTGGCAGCGGAGAGACCCAGTACTTC
TRBJ1-1,TRBV9,many,TRBD1,CASSETGGGTEAFF,TGTGCCAGCAGCGAAACAGGGGGCGGGACTGAAGCTTTCTTT
TRBJ2-3,TRBV20-1,-,-,CSAPTLLVARDTQYF,TGCAGTGCCCCAACATTGCTCGTGGCACGAGATACGCAGTATTTT
TRBJ2-7,TRBV10-3,many,-,CAISPLSGTYEQYF,TGTGCCATCAGCCCGTTGAGCGGTACCTACGAGCAGTACTTC
TRBJ1-1,TRBV6-2/TRBV6-3,many,-,CASSYWGNEAFF,TGTGCCAGCAGTTACTGGGGAAATGAAGCTTTCTTT
TRBJ1-1,TRBV5-1,many,-,CASGLLGNTEAFF,TGCGCCAGCGGACTTTTGGGGAACACTGAAGCTTTCTTT
TRBJ1-1,TRBV10-3,many,-,CAISASGPGEAFF,TGTGCCATCAGTGCTTCTGGACCGGGTGAAGCTTTCTTT
TRBJ2-2,TRBV2,many,-,CASSEPGLSNTGELFF,TGTGCCAGCAGTGAACCAGGTCTCTCGAACACCGGGGAGCTGTTTTTT
TRBJ2-7,TRBV6-5,many,-,CASSYSMKAYEQYF,TGTGCCAGCAGTTACTCGATGAAGGCCTACGAGCAGTACTTC
TRBJ1-5,TRBV5-5,many,-,CASSFLPEGQPQHF,TGTGCCAGCAGCTTTCTGCCGGAAGGTCAGCCCCAGCATTTT
TRBJ2-3,TRBV10-3,few,-,CATNSGDTQYF,TGTGCCACAAACAGCGGAGATACGCAGTATTTT
TRBJ1-1,TRBV5-5,few,-,CASSLVPASEAFF,TGTGCCAGCAGCTTGGTGCCAGCTTCTGAAGCTTTCTTT
TRBJ2-1,TRBV24-1,many,-,CATADTNHEQFF,TGTGCCACCGCCGACACCAACCATGAGCAGTTCTTC
TRBJ1-2,TRBV24-1,many,TRBD1,CATSDRDSSPGGYTF,TGTGCCACCAGTGACCGGGACAGCTCTCCGGGTGGCTACACCTTC
TRBJ1-5,TRBV12-3/TRBV12-4,-,TRBD1,CASSFGTGGNQPQHF,TGTGCCAGCAGTTTCGGGACAGGGGGCAATCAGCCCCAGCATTTT
TRBJ2-2,TRBV6-1,many,-,CASSEGLDTGELFF,TGTGCCAGCAGTGAGGGGTTGGACACCGGGGAGCTGTTTTTT
TRBJ2-3,TRBV28,-,TRBD1,CASSHRGNTQYF,TGTGCCAGCAGTCACAGGGGGAATACGCAGTATTTT
TRBJ2-7,TRBV25-1,-,TRBD2,CASTPSGKLYEQYF,TGTGCCAGCACCCCTAGCGGGAAACTATACGAGCAGTACTTC
TRBJ2-6,TRBV4-2,few,-,CASSSRESSSGANVLTF,TGTGCCAGCAGCTCTAGGGAATCCAGCTCTGGGGCCAACGTCCTGACTTTC
TRBJ1-5,TRBV27,many,TRBD1,CASSRRDRFSQPQHF,TGTGCCAGCAGTAGACGGGACAGGTTCTCTCAGCCCCAGCATTTT
TRBJ1-2,TRBV7-2,many,TRBD1,CASSISGGNYGYTF,TGTGCCAGCAGCATATCAGGGGGGAACTATGGCTACACCTTC
TRBJ2-7,TRBV12-3/TRBV12-4,few,-,CASSLQGVGEQYF,TGTGCCAGCAGCCTACAGGGTGTGGGCGAGCAGTACTTC
TRBJ1-5,TRBV20-1,-,TRBD1,CSANSAGQGDNQPQHF,TGCAGTGCTAACTCCGCGGGACAGGGTGACAATCAGCCCCAGCATTTT
TRBJ2-5,TRBV6-1,many,-,CASGQYTQETQYF,TGTGCCAGCGGACAGTATACCCAAGAGACCCAGTACTTC
TRBJ2-2,TRBV20-1,many,-,CSASGRGVTGELFF,TGCAGTGCTAGCGGCAGGGGGGTCACCGGGGAGCTGTTTTTT
TRBJ1-5,TRBV25-1,many,-,CASGGVGSNQPQHF,TGTGCCAGCGGTGGAGTAGGGAGCAATCAGCCCCAGCATTTT
TRBJ2-1,TRBV7-2,many,-,CASNSGSSYNEQFF,TGTGCTTCTAATAGCGGTAGCTCCTACAATGAGCAGTTCTTC
TRBJ1-3,TRBV28,many,-,CASKPIEDTIYF,TGTGCCAGCAAGCCCATTGAAGACACCATATATTTT
TRBJ1-5,TRBV5-5,-,TRBD1,CASTPSGTGNQPQHF,TGTGCCAGCACCCCAAGCGGGACAGGCAATCAGCCCCAGCATTTT